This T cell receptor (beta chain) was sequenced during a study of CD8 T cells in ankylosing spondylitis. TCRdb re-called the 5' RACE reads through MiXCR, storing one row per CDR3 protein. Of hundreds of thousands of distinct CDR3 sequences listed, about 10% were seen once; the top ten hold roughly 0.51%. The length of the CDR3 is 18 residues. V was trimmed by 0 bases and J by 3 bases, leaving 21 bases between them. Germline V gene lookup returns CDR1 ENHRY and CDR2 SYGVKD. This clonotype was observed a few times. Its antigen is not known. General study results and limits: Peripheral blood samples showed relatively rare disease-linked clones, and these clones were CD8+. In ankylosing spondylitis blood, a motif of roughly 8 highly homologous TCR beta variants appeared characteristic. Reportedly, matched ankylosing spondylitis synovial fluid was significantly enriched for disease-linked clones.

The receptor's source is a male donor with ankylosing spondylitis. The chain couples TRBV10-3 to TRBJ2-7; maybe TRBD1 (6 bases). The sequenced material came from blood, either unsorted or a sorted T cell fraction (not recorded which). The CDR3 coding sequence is TGTGCCATCAGTGAGTCGGCAGGTTTGCAGGGGAGATACTACGAGCAGTACTTC. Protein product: CAISESAGLQGRYYEQYF.